A selection of T cell receptor beta chains follows, all from one sample in a study of T cells in Graves' hyperthyroidism and ophthalmopathy. TCRdb itself ran the multiplex PCR reads through MiXCR, one entry per CDR3 protein. This sample yields about 360,000 distinct CDR3 sequences, of which 13% are seen a single time; roughly 9.2% belongs to the top ten. Sequenced material: blood. All receptors come from a woman between 18 and 30 years old with Graves' hyperthyroidism. Each CDR3 is given with its conserved first and last residue. A D gene is named only where the DNA matches it firmly. A clone size is listed for some rows: how often the clone was seen (once, few, many), or a class if it is expanded.

CDR3,DNA,D,length,J,size,V
CSVGQWGNTIYF,TGCAGCGTGGGACAGTGGGGAAACACCATATATTTT,TRBD1,12,TRBJ1-3,few,TRBV29-1
CASSQDLGGRGNTGELFF,TGCGCCAGCAGCCAAGATCTCGGGGGGAGGGGAAACACCGGGGAGCTGTTTTTT,TRBD2,18,TRBJ2-2,few,TRBV4-1
CASNDRLGALAEAFF,TGTGCCAGCAACGACAGGTTGGGGGCCCTCGCTGAAGCTTTCTTT,NA,15,TRBJ1-1,many,TRBV28
CASSAARGRNSPLHF,TGTGCCAGCAGTGCAGCCAGAGGTCGTAATTCACCCCTCCACTTT,NA,15,TRBJ1-6,many,TRBV27
CASSLSPDYSPLHF,TGTGCCAGCAGTTTGAGCCCGGACTATTCACCCCTCCACTTT,NA,14,TRBJ1-6,many,TRBV28
CSARGQRLLVNSPLHF,TGCAGTGCTAGAGGCCAGAGGCTGTTGGTTAATTCACCCCTCCACTTT,NA,16,TRBJ1-6,NA,TRBV20-1
CASSTSGQGEKLFF,TGTGCCAGCAGCACGAGCGGACAGGGCGAAAAACTGTTTTTT,TRBD1,14,TRBJ1-4,few,TRBV7-2
CASSLGGGPLDTQYF,TGTGCCAGCAGCTTAGGGGGGGGGCCTTTAGATACGCAGTATTTT,NA,15,TRBJ2-3,NA,TRBV7-3
CASSQTSGTDTQYF,TGTGCCAGCAGCCAGACTAGCGGGACAGATACGCAGTATTTT,TRBD2,14,TRBJ2-3,many,TRBV7-3
CASSVNAGVTDTQYF,TGTGCCAGCAGTGTCAACGCAGGGGTCACAGATACGCAGTATTTT,NA,15,TRBJ2-3,many,TRBV12-3/TRBV12-4
CASSETPAGNGYTF,TGTGCCAGCAGTGAAACCCCGGCAGGGAATGGCTACACCTTC,NA,14,TRBJ1-2,many,TRBV27
CSVEVHRQSYYEQYF,TGCAGCGTTGAAGTGCATCGACAGTCGTACTACGAGCAGTACTTC,NA,15,TRBJ2-7,many,TRBV29-1
CASSLTGTGGTNEQFF,TGCGCCAGCAGCTTGACTGGGACAGGGGGGACAAATGAGCAGTTCTTC,TRBD1,16,TRBJ2-1,NA,TRBV5-1
CASSVGTTNEKLFF,TGTGCCAGCAGCGTCGGGACAACTAATGAAAAACTGTTTTTT,NA,14,TRBJ1-4,many,TRBV7-2
CASSPRVARGAWNTEAFF,TGTGCCAGCAGTCCGAGGGTAGCCAGGGGGGCGTGGAACACTGAAGCTTTCTTT,TRBD1,18,TRBJ1-1,many,TRBV6-4
CRPGNTIYF,TGCAGGCCCGGGAACACCATATATTTT,NA,9,TRBJ1-3,few,TRBV20-1
CASSTLGREEVGELFF,TGTGCCAGCAGTACCCTTGGGAGGGAGGAGGTCGGGGAGCTGTTTTTT,TRBD2,16,TRBJ2-2,many,TRBV6-2/TRBV6-3